The next 6 T cell receptor beta chains were all read from a single sample in a study of cytomegalovirus exposure and HLA in healthy donors. PCR involved 60 Vbeta and 13 Jbeta primers. Assay used: immunoSEQ multiplex PCR; TCRdb lists only in-frame clones, some missing. The sample lists about 220,000 clones, roughly 87% occurring once. The sequencing sample was made of PBMCs. These receptors all stem from a woman between 35 and 50 years old in good health and CMV-seropositive.

The chain recombines TRBV7-3 with TRBJ1-6; no clear D. V was trimmed by 1 base and J by 7 bases, leaving 8 bases between them. CDR3 length: 14 amino acids. Germline V gene lookup returns CDR1 SGHTA and CDR2 FQGTGA. The CDR3 DNA reads as TGTGCCAGCAGCTTAATGGGGAGCAATTCACCCCTCCACTTT. This translates into CASSLMGSNSPLHF.

About this clone itself: Distinct nucleotide sequences in the sample also encode this CDR3. The chain carries TRBV30 and TRBJ2-7, with 10 bases aligning to TRBD2. The J segment lost 3 bases and the V segment lost 3 bases, leaving 2 bases of the junction unmatched. Germline CDR1 is GTSNPN and CDR2 is SVGIG (reference sequence). The CDR3 has 13 residues. The CDR3 DNA follows: TGTGCCTGGAGGTCTAGCGGGAGCTACGAGCAGTACTTC. The encoded protein is CAWRSSGSYEQYF.

This sequence joins TRBV30 and TRBJ2-7; D is undetermined. CDR3 length equals 13 residues. CDR1 is GTSNPN, CDR2 SVGIG, per germline (reference sequence). The V gene lost 8 bases and the J gene lost 2 bases, with 16 bases spanning the gap. The CDR3 spells CALNPNGAYEQYF. The CDR3 nucleotides are TGTGCCCTCAACCCGAACGGAGCCTACGAGCAGTACTTC. Full variable domain (rest looked up from reference TRBV30 and TRBJ2-7): SQTIHQWPATLVQPVGSPLSLECTVEGTSNPNLYWYRQAAGRGLQLLFYSVGIGQISSEVPQNLSASRPQDRQFILSSKKLLLSDSGFYLCALNPNGAYEQYFGPGTRLTVT.

The J gene is TRBJ1-4, the V gene TRBV18, with D possibly matching TRBD1 (6 bases). The V and J ends lost 6 bases and 5 bases respectively, with 13 bases between them. Germline CDR1 KGHSH, CDR2 LQKENI. The CDR3 length is 14 residues. CDR3 protein: CASSSGTPNEKLFF. The CDR3 coding sequence is TGTGCCAGCTCTTCAGGGACACCAAATGAAAAACTGTTTTTT.

The chain uses TRBV5-1 and TRBJ1-1, with 10 positions matching TRBD1. CDR1 SGHRS and CDR2 YFSETQ come from the germline V gene. CDR3 length equals 14 residues. Trimming cost V 0 bases and J 7 bases; bases outside gene matches: 3. The CDR3 sequence: CASSLGQGAGEAFF. CDR3 nucleotides: TGCGCCAGCAGCTTGGGACAGGGGGCCGGTGAAGCTTTCTTT.

This chain connects TRBV9 to TRBJ2-3; tentative D call: TRBD1 (6 bases). Germline assignment: CDR1 SGDLS and CDR2 YYNGEE. Deletions cut 4 bases from V and 6 bases from J, with 15 bases between. This CDR3 comprises 14 residues. CDR3 amino acids: CASSTGQWGDTQYF. The CDR3 DNA reads TGTGCCAGCAGCACCGGACAGTGGGGGGATACGCAGTATTTT.